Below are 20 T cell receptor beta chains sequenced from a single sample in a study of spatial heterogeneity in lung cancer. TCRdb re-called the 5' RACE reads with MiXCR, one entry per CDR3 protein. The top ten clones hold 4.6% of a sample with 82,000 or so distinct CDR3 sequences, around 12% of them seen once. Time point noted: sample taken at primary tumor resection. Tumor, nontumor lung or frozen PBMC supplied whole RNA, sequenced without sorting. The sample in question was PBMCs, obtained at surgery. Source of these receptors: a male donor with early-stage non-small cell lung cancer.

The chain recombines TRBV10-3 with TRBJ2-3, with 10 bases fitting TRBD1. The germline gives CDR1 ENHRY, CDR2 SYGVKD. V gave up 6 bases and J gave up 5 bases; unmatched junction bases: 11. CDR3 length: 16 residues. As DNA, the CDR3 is TGTGCCATCAGGGGAGCCGGGACAGGGGCTGGAGATACGCAGTATTTT. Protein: CAIRGAGTGAGDTQYF.

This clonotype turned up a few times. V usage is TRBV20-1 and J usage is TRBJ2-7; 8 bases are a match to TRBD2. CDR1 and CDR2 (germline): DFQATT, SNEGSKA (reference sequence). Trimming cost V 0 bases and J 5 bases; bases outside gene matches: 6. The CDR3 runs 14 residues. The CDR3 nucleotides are TGCAGTGCTAGAGACAGCGGGAGAAACCACGAGCAGTACTTC. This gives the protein CSARDSGRNHEQYF.

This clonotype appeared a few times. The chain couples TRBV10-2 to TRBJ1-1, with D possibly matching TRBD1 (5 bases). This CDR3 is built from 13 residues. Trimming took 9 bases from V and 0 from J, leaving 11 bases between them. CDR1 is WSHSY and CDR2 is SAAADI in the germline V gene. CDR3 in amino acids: CASSGVMNTEAFF. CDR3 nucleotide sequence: TGCGCCAGTTCGGGGGTCATGAACACTGAAGCTTTCTTT.

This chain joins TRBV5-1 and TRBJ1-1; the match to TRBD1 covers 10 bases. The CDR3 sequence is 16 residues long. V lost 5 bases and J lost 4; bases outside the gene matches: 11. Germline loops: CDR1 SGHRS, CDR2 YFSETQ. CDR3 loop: CASRPGTGDYATEAFF. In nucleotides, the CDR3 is TGCGCCAGCAGACCCGGGACAGGGGATTATGCCACTGAAGCTTTCTTT.

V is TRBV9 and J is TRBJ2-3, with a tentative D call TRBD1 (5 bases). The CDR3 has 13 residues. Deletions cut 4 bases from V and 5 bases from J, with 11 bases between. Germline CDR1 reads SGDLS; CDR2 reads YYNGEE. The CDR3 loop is CASSPRRGDTQYF. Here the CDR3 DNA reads TGTGCCAGCAGCCCGCGAAGGGGAGATACGCAGTATTTT.

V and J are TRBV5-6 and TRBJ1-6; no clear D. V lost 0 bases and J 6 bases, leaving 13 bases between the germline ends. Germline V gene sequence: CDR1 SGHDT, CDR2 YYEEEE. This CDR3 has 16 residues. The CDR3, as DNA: TGTGCCAGCAGCTTGGACGCACTAGCAATTAATTCACCCCTCCACTTT. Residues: CASSLDALAINSPLHF. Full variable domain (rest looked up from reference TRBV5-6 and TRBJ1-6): DAGVTQSPTHLIKTRGQQVTLRCSPKSGHDTVSWYQQALGQGPQFIFQYYEEEERQRGNFPDRFSGHQFPNYSSELNVNALLLGDSALYLCASSLDALAINSPLHFGNGTRLTVT.

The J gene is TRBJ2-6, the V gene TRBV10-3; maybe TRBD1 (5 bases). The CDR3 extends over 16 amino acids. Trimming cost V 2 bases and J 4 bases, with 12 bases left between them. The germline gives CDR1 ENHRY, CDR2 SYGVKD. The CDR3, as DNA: TGTGCCATCAGTGAGGGCAGGGAATCCGGGGCCAACGTCCTGACTTTC. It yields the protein CAISEGRESGANVLTF.

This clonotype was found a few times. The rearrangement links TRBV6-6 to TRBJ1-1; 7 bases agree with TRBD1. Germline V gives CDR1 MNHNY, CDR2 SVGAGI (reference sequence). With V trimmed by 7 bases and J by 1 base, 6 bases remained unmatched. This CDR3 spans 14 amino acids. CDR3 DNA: TGTGCCAGCACCCCGACAGGGACGAACACTGAAGCTTTCTTT. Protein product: CASTPTGTNTEAFF.

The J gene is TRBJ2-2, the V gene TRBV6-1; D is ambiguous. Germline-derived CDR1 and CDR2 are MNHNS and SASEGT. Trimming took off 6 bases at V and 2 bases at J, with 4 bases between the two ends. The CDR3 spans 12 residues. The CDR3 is CASRGNTGELFF. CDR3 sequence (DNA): TGTGCCAGCAGAGGTAACACCGGGGAGCTGTTTTTT.

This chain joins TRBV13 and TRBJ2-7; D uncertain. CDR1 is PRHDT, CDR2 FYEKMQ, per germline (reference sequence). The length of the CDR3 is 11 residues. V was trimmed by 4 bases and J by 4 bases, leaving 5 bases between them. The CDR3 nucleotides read TGTGCCAGCAGCTGCCTTTACGAGCAGTACTTC. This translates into CASSCLYEQYF.

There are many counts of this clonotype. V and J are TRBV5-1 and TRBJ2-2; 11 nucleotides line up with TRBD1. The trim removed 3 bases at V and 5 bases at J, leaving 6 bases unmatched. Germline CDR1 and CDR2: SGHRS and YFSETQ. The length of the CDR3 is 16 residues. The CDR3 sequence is CASSSGQGASTGELFF. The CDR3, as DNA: TGCGCCAGCAGCTCTGGACAGGGGGCATCAACCGGGGAGCTGTTTTTT. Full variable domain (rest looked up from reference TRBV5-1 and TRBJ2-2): KAGVTQTPRYLIKTRGQQVTLSCSPISGHRSVSWYQQTPGQGLQFLFEYFSETQRNKGNFPGRFSGRQFSNSRSEMNVSTLELGDSALYLCASSSGQGASTGELFFGEGSRLTVL.

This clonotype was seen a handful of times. The CDR3 reads CASSSVGSGQRSYEQYF. Written as DNA, the CDR3 is TGTGCCAGCAGCTCCGTCGGCTCGGGTCAAAGGAGCTACGAGCAGTACTTC. V is TRBV7-9 and J is TRBJ2-7; D gene unclear. V shed 4 bases and J shed 3 bases, with 22 bases lying between them. The V gene's germline CDR1 is SEHNR and CDR2 FQNEAQ (reference sequence). This CDR3 has 17 residues.

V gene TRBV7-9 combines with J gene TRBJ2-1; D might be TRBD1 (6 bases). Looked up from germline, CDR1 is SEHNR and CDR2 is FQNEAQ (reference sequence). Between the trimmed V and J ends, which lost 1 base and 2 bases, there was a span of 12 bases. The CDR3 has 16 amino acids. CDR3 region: CASSLGGQSTYNEQFF. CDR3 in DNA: TGTGCCAGCAGCTTAGGAGGACAGAGTACCTACAATGAGCAGTTCTTC.

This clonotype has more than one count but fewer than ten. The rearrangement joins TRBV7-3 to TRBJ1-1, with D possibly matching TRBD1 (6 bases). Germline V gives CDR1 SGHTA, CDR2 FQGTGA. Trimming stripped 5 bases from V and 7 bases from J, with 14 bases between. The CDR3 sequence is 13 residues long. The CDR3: CASSTNLGGEAFF. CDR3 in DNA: TGTGCCAGCAGCACCAATCTAGGGGGTGAAGCTTTCTTT.

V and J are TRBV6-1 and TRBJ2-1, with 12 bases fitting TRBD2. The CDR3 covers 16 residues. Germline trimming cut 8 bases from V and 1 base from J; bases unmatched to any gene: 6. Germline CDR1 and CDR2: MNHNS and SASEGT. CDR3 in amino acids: CASLGLAGGSYNEQFF. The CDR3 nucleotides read TGTGCCAGCCTGGGGCTAGCGGGAGGGTCCTACAATGAGCAGTTCTTC.

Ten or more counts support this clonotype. CDR3 bases: TGCGCCAGCAGCCAAGATGGGACAGAATTGGACATTCAGTACTTC. Its translation is CASSQDGTELDIQYF. The chain joins TRBV4-1 to TRBJ2-4; TRBD1 matches at 7 bases. Germline loops: CDR1 MGHRA, CDR2 YSYEKL. With 0 bases clipped from V and 8 bases from J, the junction kept 7 bases outside the gene matches. The CDR3 has 15 residues.

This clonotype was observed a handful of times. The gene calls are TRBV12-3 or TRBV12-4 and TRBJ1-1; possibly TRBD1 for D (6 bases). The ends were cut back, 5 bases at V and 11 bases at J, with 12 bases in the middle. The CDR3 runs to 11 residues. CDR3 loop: CASSPDRSAFF. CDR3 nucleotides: TGTGCCAGCAGTCCCGACAGGTCGGCTTTCTTT.

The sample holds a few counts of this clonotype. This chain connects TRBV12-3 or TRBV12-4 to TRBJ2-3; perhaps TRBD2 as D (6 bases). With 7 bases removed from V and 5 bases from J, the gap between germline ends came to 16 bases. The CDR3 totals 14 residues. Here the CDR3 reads CASTWGTLVDTQYF. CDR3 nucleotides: TGTGCCAGCACCTGGGGGACTCTTGTAGATACGCAGTATTTT.

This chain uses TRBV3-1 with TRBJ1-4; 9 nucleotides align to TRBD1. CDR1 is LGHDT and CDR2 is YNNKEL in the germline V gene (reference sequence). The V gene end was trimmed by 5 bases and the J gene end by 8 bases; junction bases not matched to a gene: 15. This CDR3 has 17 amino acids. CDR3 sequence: CASSIIPIRTGDEKLFF. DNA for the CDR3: TGTGCCAGCAGCATTATCCCCATAAGGACAGGGGACGAAAAACTGTTTTTT.

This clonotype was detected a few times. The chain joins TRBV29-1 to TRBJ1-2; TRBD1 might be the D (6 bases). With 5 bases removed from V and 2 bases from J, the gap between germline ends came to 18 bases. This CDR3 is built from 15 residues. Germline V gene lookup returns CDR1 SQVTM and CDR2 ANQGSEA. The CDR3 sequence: CSVQGPDYPNYGYTF. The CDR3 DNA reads TGCAGCGTTCAGGGGCCTGACTACCCAAACTATGGCTACACCTTC.